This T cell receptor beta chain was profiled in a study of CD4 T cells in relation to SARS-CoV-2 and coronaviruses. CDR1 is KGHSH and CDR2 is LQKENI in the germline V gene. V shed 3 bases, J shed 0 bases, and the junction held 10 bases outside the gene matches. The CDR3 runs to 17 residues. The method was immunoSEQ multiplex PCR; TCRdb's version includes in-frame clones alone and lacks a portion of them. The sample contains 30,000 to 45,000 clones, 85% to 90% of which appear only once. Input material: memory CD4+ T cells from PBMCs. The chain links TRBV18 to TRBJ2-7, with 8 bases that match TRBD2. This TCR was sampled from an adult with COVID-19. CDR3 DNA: TGTGCCAGCTCACCGTCGGTTGCGGGGGGCCTCTCCTACGAGCAGTACTTC. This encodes CASSPSVAGGLSYEQYF.